The T cell receptor beta chain described here comes from a study of OX40 agonist ivuxolimab in advanced cancers. Study context: Dose-escalation patients had hepatocellular carcinoma, melanoma, renal cell or head and neck cancer. Those enrolled were 82.7% male, with a mean age of about 60 years and ages from about 20 to 90.

Only one count was recorded for this clone. Its antigen is not identified. The data were produced by immunoSEQ multiplex PCR, yet TCRdb's version contains in-frame clones alone and is incomplete. The table lists about 56,000 clones, 70% to 85% of them singletons. Sampled blood was obtained at baseline, cycle 4 day 1, and cycle 7 day 1. V was pared by 3 bases and J by 2 bases, with 7 bases between. CDR3 size: 13 residues. Looked up from germline, CDR1 is SGHNT and CDR2 is YENEEA. Regarding the study as a whole: Average numbers of expanded clones were greater in CD8+ T cells than in CD4+.

Sequences were derived from CD4+ or CD8+ T cells sorted from blood, sampled in a trial of the OX40 agonist ivuxolimab. The TCR was taken from an adult with an advanced solid tumor such as melanoma, head and neck, liver or kidney cancer. The chain has TRBV11-3 and TRBJ1-1, with D unclear. CDR3 nucleotide sequence: TGTGCCAGCAGCTTGGGCAGCAACACTGAAGCTTTCTTT. Amino acid sequence: CASSLGSNTEAFF.